The 25 T cell receptor beta chains below were found in one sample sequenced in a study of tumor-infiltrating lymphocytes in primary liver carcinoma (dated by TCRdb to about 2017). Without any cell sorting, total RNA and DNA were extracted together from around 18-30 mg of bulk tissue using the AllPrep DNA/RNA mini kit. TCRdb shows the sequencer as Illumina HiSeq 2500. A constant-region primer and ProtoScript II reverse transcriptase were used to reverse-transcribe TCRbeta-specific cDNA from roughly 0.55 ug total RNA. Construction of the TCRbeta libraries relied on three nested rounds of multiplex PCR, following a slightly modified ARM-PCR procedure. Each of the first two PCR rounds ran for approximately 10 cycles and used multiplex TRBV1-TRBV30 forward primers together with a Cbeta reverse primer. The public reads were reprocessed in TCRdb via fastp at Q25 and MiXCR, keeping in-frame beta chains. Here each entry gathers all rows of one CDR3 protein and keeps the most common genes and DNA. This sample gives tens of thousands of distinct CDR3 sequences in total; more than 65% of them show up just once. Around 19% of the sample goes to the ten largest clones.

The material sequenced was liver tumor tissue from sampling region 1. What this sample's cell subset or site label stands for: tumor region T1, superior pole. The receptors originated from a man aged 35 to 55 with primary liver carcinoma and hepatitis B virus infection.

Turning to this clonotype: A junction end diverges from the germline sequence, so it may reflect a read error. The chain recombines TRBV5-8 with TRBJ2-3; D is tentatively TRBD1 or TRBD2 (5 bases each). This CDR3 spans 14 amino acids. Germline loops: CDR1 SGHTS, CDR2 YDEGEE. CDR3 coding DNA: TGTGTCAGCAGCTTCGACAGAGGGGCAGATACGCAGTATTTT. Residues: CVSSFDRGADTQYF.

Regarding this clonotype: At one of its ends the junction is not consistent with the germline gene, which may arise from a read error. The chain couples TRBV11-2 to TRBJ2-5; a weak D match, TRBD1 (6 bases). This CDR3 has 15 residues. Germline CDR1 and CDR2: SGHAT and FQNNGV. The CDR3 bases are TGTGCCAGCAGCTTCCTCAGACAGGTGAGAGAGACCCAGTGCTTC. It is translated as CASSFLRQVRETQCF.

Notes on this clonotype: Mismatch with germline at one junction end may stem from a read error. The chain is built from TRBV4-1 and TRBJ1-2; D is unresolved. Germline CDR1 is MGHRA and CDR2 is YSYEKL. The length of the CDR3 is 14 residues. The CDR3 coding sequence is TGCGCCAACAGCCGAGAGGGCCCGGCGTTTGGCTACACCTTC. This translates into CANSREGPAFGYTF.

This clonotype has just one count. The germline gene is not matched at one end of the junction; a read error may be the cause. The V call is TRBV10-3, the J call TRBJ2-1, with 9 nucleotides matching TRBD2. This CDR3 is 14 amino acids long. CDR1 is ENHRY and CDR2 is SYGVKD in the germline V gene. In nucleotides, the CDR3 is TGTGCCATCAGAGAAGCGGGAGGAGGCAATGAGCGGTTCTTC. Amino acid sequence: CAIREAGGGNERFF.

The chain couples TRBV11-2 to TRBJ2-7; maybe TRBD1 (5 bases). Germline V gene lookup returns CDR1 SGHAT and CDR2 FQNNGV. V lost 4 bases and J 6 bases, leaving 16 bases between the germline ends. CDR3 length equals 14 residues. Written as DNA, the CDR3 is TGTGCCAGCAGCTCCACCAGGGTCACGTGCGAGCAGTACTTC. Protein product: CASSSTRVTCEQYF.

Regarding this clonotype: Because the CDR3 is missing its conserved closing phenylalanine or tryptophan, this is likely a read error. CDR3 sequence reads: CASSRSILLSTDPQYI. The CDR3 region has the DNA TGTGCCAGCAGCCGATCAATACTCCTTAGCACAGATCCGCAGTATATT. The chain is built from TRBV7-9 and TRBJ2-3; D uncertain. The CDR3 is 16 residues long. Germline assignment: CDR1 SEHNR and CDR2 FQNEAQ (reference sequence).

With respect to this clonotype: A much larger clone differs from this one at a single base, so this may be a read error. In nucleotides, the CDR3 is TGTGCCATCAGTCCCCCTCACACTGAAGCTTTCTTT. It is translated as CAISPPHTEAFF. The V call is TRBV28, the J call TRBJ1-1; D uncertain. CDR1 is MDHEN and CDR2 is SYDVKM in the germline V gene. The length of the CDR3 is 12 residues. Using reference TRBV28 and TRBJ1-1 for the parts outside the CDR3, the full variable domain is DVKVTQSSRYLVKRTGEKVFLECVQDMDHENMFWYRQDPGLGLRLIYFSYDVKMKEKGDIPEGYSVSREKKERFSLILESASTNQTSMYLCAISPPHTEAFFGQGTRLTVV.

This chain joins TRBV12-3 or TRBV12-4 and TRBJ2-7; D is undetermined. Trimming removed 3 bases at V and 13 bases at J, with 16 bases between. CDR3 size: 12 residues. The CDR3 DNA reads as TGTGCCAGCAGTTTCGGATCCTACGATCAATACTTC. Its translation: CASSFGSYDQYF.

Points on this clonotype: This CDR3 fails to terminate in the conserved phenylalanine or tryptophan, so it likely reflects a read error. The chain combines TRBV4-1 with TRBJ2-1; D call uncertain. Germline CDR1 and CDR2: MGHRA and YSYEKL. The CDR3 length is 12 residues. V was pared by 1 base and J by 4 bases, with 2 bases between. This CDR3 reads CASSQVYNEQFL. The CDR3 DNA is TGCGCCAGCAGCCAAGTGTACAATGAGCAGTTCCTC.

Worth noting for this clonotype: Germline is not matched at one junction end, which may reflect a read error. V is TRBV4-1 and J is TRBJ2-7; TRBD2 agrees at 11 bases. The CDR3 sequence is 17 residues long. Germline V gives CDR1 MGHRA, CDR2 YSYEKL. The CDR3 DNA follows: TGCGCCAGCGGCCAACTGGGAGAAACTAGCGGGAGCTACGAGCAGTACTTT. It is translated as CASGQLGETSGSYEQYF.

This clonotype appeared a few times. A read error is possible here, since a much larger clone lies one base away. The chain has TRBV10-2 and TRBJ2-1; D assignment may be TRBD1 or TRBD2 (5 bases each). With 6 bases removed from V and 0 bases from J, the gap between germline ends came to 18 bases. The CDR3 consists of 17 residues. The V gene's germline CDR1 is WSHSY and CDR2 SAAADI. CDR3 coding DNA: TGCGCCAGCAGACTTGCGAGAGGGGTGAGCTCCTACAATGAGCAGTTCTTC. Translated: CASRLARGVSSYNEQFF.

As for this clonotype: The conserved phenylalanine or tryptophan normally closing the CDR3 is absent here, so this likely arose from a read error. The chain couples TRBV7-8 to TRBJ2-5; D remains unclear. With 6 bases removed from V and 2 bases from J, the gap between germline ends came to 13 bases. This CDR3 region has 14 residues. Germline lookup yields CDR1 SGHVS and CDR2 FQNEAQ. CDR3 bases: TGTGCCAGCAGTTTCGACGTAGGGCAAGAGACCCAGTACTCC. The encoded protein is CASSFDVGQETQYS.

This clonotype has at least ten counts. The V call is TRBV6-6, the J call TRBJ2-7, with 10 positions matching TRBD2. The CDR3 sequence is 16 residues long. Per the germline V gene, CDR1 is MNHNY and CDR2 is SVGAGI (reference sequence). V lost 4 bases, J lost 2 bases, and 8 bases stayed unmatched. CDR3 in DNA: TGTGCCAGCAGTTCCCTCACTAGCGGGGATCCCTACGAGCAGTACTTC. It specifies CASSSLTSGDPYEQYF.

This clonotype is a singleton in its sample. One end of the junction fails to match germline, which may point to a read error. The chain has TRBV11-2 and TRBJ1-3; a possible D gene is TRBD1 (5 bases). CDR1 SGHAT and CDR2 FQNNGV come from the germline V gene. The CDR3 consists of 13 residues. Written as DNA, the CDR3 is TGTGCCAGCAACCCCCAGGGTGGGTGCACCATATACTTT. Translated, it gives CASNPQGGCTIYF.

This clonotype was recorded a few times. The chain combines TRBV28 with TRBJ1-3, with TRBD1 matching over 8 bases. This CDR3 has 15 amino acids. The junction had 6 bases not matched to a gene; V was cut back by 6 bases and J by 2 bases. Germline V CDR1 and CDR2: MDHEN, SYDVKM. The CDR3: CASSNPTGAGNTIYF. The CDR3, as DNA: TGTGCCAGCAGCAACCCGACAGGGGCTGGAAACACCATATATTTT. Drawing the rest from reference TRBV28 and TRBJ1-3, the complete variable domain is DVKVTQSSRYLVKRTGEKVFLECVQDMDHENMFWYRQDPGLGLRLIYFSYDVKMKEKGDIPEGYSVSREKKERFSLILESASTNQTSMYLCASSNPTGAGNTIYFGEGSWLTVV.

This clonotype occurred once. At one of its ends the junction is not consistent with the germline gene, which may arise from a read error. CDR3 DNA sequence: TGTGCCAGCAGTTACCCTGGGCAGGGCATTAACTATCGCTACACCTTC. Translation gives CASSYPGQGINYRYTF. J is TRBJ1-2 and V is TRBV6-5; tentatively, D is TRBD1 (5 bases). Germline V gene data show CDR1 as MNHEY and CDR2 as SVGAGI. The CDR3 is 16 residues long.

A word on this clonotype: One end of the junction fails to match germline, which may point to a read error. The chain combines TRBV6-2 or TRBV6-3 with TRBJ2-5, with D possibly being TRBD1 or TRBD2 (5 bases each). The CDR3 runs to 15 residues. Germline-derived CDR1 and CDR2 are MNHEY and SVGEGT. The CDR3 spells CARSYPPGPPGTPYF. CDR3 DNA: TGTGCCAGGAGTTACCCTCCTGGACCGCCGGGGACCCCGTACTTC.

The chain recombines TRBV5-1 with TRBJ2-5, with 10 positions matching TRBD2. J gave up 4 bases and V 7 bases, and 10 bases lay outside the gene matches. CDR1 is SGHRS, CDR2 YFSETQ, per germline. The CDR3 is 15 amino acids. CDR3 DNA: TGCGCCAGCTCCGAGCTAGCGGGAGACGGAGAGACCCAGTACTTC. Protein: CASSELAGDGETQYF.

This clonotype was counted only a few times. The V call is TRBV11-2, the J call TRBJ2-1, with 8 nucleotides matching TRBD2. After removal of 6 bases from V and 7 bases from J, the junction contained 11 bases not matched to a gene. Germline lookup yields CDR1 SGHAT and CDR2 FQNNGV. The CDR3 totals 15 residues. Here the CDR3 DNA reads TGTGCCAGCAGTCTAACTAGCGGCGGGAGAAATGAGCAGTTCTTC. This sequence encodes CASSLTSGGRNEQFF. Drawing the rest from reference TRBV11-2 and TRBJ2-1, the complete variable domain is EAGVAQSPRYKIIEKRQSVAFWCNPISGHATLYWYQQILGQGPKLLIQFQNNGVVDDSQLPKDRFSAERLKGVDSTLKIQPAKLEDSAVYLCASSLTSGGRNEQFFGPGTRLTVL.

V and J are TRBV11-1 and TRBJ2-3; D is perhaps TRBD2 (6 bases). The CDR3 is made up of 16 amino acids. Germline CDR1 is SGHAT and CDR2 is FQDESV (reference sequence). The CDR3 region is CYSSLGTGTQTDTQYF. CDR3 DNA sequence: TGTTACAGCAGCCTCGGGACTGGCACACAAACAGATACGCAGTATTTT. The whole variable domain, filled in from reference TRBV11-1 and TRBJ2-3, reads EAEVAQSPRYKITEKSQAVAFWCDPISGHATLYWYRQILGQGPELLVQFQDESVVDDSQLPKDRFSAERLKGVDSTLKIQPAELGDSAMYLCYSSLGTGTQTDTQYFGPGTRLTVL.

Comments on this clonotype: A read error is likely, as this CDR3 ends without the conserved phenylalanine or tryptophan. The rearrangement joins TRBV4-2 to TRBJ1-6, with D possibly TRBD1 on 5 matching bases. Germline assignment: CDR1 LGHNA and CDR2 YNFKEQ. This CDR3 region has 17 residues. This CDR3 is CASSQEGTSDRHSPLHS. Here the CDR3 DNA reads TGTGCCAGCAGCCAAGAGGGGACTTCCGACCGGCATTCGCCCCTCCACTCT.

This clonotype came up many times. This chain connects TRBV29-1 to TRBJ2-3; no clear D gene. V was cut by 4 bases and J by 2 bases, with 25 bases left in between. The CDR3 runs 18 residues. Germline lookup yields CDR1 SQVTM and CDR2 ANQGSEA. The CDR3 DNA is TGCAGCGTTGCTTGGACCAACGACTTTCTAATACCCACAGATACGCAGTATTTT. Its protein is CSVAWTNDFLIPTDTQYF.

A note on this clonotype: One junction end does not reproduce the germline sequence, and a read error may be involved. V gene TRBV29-1 combines with J gene TRBJ2-3, with D possibly TRBD2 on 5 matching bases. The CDR3 consists of 13 residues. The germline gives CDR1 SQVTM, CDR2 ANQGSEA. CDR3 in DNA: TGCAGGGTTGGAAGGGCGGGCACAGATGCGCAGTATTTT. Residues: CRVGRAGTDAQYF.

In its sample, this clonotype was seen once. One junction end disagrees with the germline gene, perhaps due to a read error. V gene TRBV28 combines with J gene TRBJ1-5, with D hard to call. This CDR3 comprises 13 residues. CDR1 is MDHEN, CDR2 SYDVKM, per germline. CDR3: CASSGWRDQPQLF. The DNA of the CDR3 is TGTGCCAGCAGTGGTTGGCGAGATCAGCCCCAGCTTTTT.

CDR3 amino acids: CASSPGALVNEQFF. CDR3 coding DNA: TGTGCCAGTAGCCCAGGGGCACTTGTCAATGAGCAGTTCTTC. The chain employs TRBV28 and TRBJ2-1; D is possibly TRBD1 (6 bases). The germline V gene encodes CDR1 MDHEN and CDR2 SYDVKM. V dropped 9 bases and J dropped 6 bases, with 18 bases sitting between them. This CDR3 comprises 14 residues. The full variable domain, rest sourced from reference TRBV28 and TRBJ2-1, is DVKVTQSSRYLVKRTGEKVFLECVQDMDHENMFWYRQDPGLGLRLIYFSYDVKMKEKGDIPEGYSVSREKKERFSLILESASTNQTSMYLCASSPGALVNEQFFGPGTRLTVL.